The present TCR beta chain was sequenced within a study of blood T cell repertoires in COVID-19. Study overall: Acute and convalescent COVID-19 specimens originated in the United States, Italy and Spain. The cDNA or gDNA used as material had been derived from T cells, B-cell-depleted T cells, or PBMCs.

Per the authors' pipeline: Estimation of nucleated cell counts relied on the amplification of reference gene primers. The repertoire was sequenced with immunoSEQ multiplex PCR; TCRdb's copy has only in-frame clones and lacks some. Clone size and the V and J calls come from that table; the DNA yielded D and trimming. The table lists 90,000 to 120,000 clones, around nine tenths of them singletons. This TCR was sampled from a woman in her twenties or thirties with acute or convalescent COVID-19. The sequencing sample was made of peripheral blood.

This CDR3 is CASSKVGHINQPQHF. In nucleotides, the CDR3 is TGTGCCAGCAGCAAAGTGGGACACATAAATCAGCCCCAGCATTTT. V usage is TRBV21-1 and J usage is TRBJ1-5; the D call in the table, TRBD1, was not verified against the DNA. TRBV21-1 is shown as a pseudogene. The CDR3 spans 15 residues.